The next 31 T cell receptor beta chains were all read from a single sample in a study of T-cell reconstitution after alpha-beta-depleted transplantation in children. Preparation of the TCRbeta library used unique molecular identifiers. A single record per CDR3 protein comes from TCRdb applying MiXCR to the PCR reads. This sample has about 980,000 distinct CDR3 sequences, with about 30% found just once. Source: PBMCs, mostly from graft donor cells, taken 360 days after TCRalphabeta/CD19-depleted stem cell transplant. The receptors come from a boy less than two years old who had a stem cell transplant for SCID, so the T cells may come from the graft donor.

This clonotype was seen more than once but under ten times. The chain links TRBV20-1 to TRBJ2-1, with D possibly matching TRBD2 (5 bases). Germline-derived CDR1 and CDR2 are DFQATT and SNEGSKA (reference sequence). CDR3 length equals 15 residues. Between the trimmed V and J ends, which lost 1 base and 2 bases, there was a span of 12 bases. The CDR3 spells CSARAGILTYNEQFF. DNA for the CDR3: TGCAGTGCTAGAGCCGGGATCCTAACCTACAATGAGCAGTTCTTC.

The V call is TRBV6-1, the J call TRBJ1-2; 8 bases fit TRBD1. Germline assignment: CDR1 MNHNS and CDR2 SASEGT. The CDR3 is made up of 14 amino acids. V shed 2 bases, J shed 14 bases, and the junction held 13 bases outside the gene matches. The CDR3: CASSELLGQATRTF. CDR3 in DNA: TGTGCCAGCAGTGAACTGTTGGGACAGGCTACGAGGACCTTC.

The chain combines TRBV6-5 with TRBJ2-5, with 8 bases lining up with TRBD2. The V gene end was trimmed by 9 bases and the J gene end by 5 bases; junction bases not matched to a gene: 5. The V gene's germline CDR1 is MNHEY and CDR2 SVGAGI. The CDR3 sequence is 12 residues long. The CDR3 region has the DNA TGTGCCAGTTCCCGGGGGGGGGAGACCCAGTACTTC. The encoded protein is CASSRGGETQYF.

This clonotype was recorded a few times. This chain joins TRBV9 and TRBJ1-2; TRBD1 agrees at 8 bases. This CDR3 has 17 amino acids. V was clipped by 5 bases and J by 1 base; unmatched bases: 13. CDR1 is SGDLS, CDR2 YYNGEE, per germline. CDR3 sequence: CASSPNIGTGFNYGYTF. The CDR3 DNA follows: TGTGCCAGCAGTCCTAATATTGGGACAGGTTTTAACTATGGCTACACCTTC.

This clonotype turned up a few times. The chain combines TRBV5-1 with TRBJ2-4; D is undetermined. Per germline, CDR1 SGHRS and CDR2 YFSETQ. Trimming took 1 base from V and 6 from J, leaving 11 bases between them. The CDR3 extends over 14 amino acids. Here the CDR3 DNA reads TGCGCCAGCAGCTTGAGGGTAGAAGGAAACATTCAGTACTTC. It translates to CASSLRVEGNIQYF.

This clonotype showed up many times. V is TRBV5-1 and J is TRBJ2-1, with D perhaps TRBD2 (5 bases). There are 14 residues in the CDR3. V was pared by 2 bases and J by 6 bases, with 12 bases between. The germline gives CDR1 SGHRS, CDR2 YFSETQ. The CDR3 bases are TGCGCCAGCAGCTTCAGAGGGCCACGCAATGAGCAGTTCTTC. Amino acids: CASSFRGPRNEQFF. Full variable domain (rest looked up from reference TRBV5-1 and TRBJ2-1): KAGVTQTPRYLIKTRGQQVTLSCSPISGHRSVSWYQQTPGQGLQFLFEYFSETQRNKGNFPGRFSGRQFSNSRSEMNVSTLELGDSALYLCASSFRGPRNEQFFGPGTRLTVL.

CDR3 sequence reads: CSARQDTNYEQYF. DNA for the CDR3: TGCAGTGCTAGACAGGACACAAATTACGAGCAGTACTTC. The rearrangement links TRBV20-1 to TRBJ2-7; D perhaps matches TRBD1 (5 bases). Trimming took off 2 bases at V and 4 bases at J, with 12 bases between the two ends. The CDR3 sequence is 13 residues long. Germline values: CDR1 DFQATT, CDR2 SNEGSKA (reference sequence).

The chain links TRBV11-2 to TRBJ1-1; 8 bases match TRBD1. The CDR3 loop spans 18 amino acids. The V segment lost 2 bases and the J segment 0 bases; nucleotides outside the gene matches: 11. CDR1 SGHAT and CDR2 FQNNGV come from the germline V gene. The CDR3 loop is CASSLRGGQGAMNTEAFF. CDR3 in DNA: TGTGCCAGCAGCTTAAGGGGGGGGCAGGGGGCTATGAACACTGAAGCTTTCTTT. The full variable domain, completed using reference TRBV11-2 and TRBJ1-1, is EAGVAQSPRYKIIEKRQSVAFWCNPISGHATLYWYQQILGQGPKLLIQFQNNGVVDDSQLPKDRFSAERLKGVDSTLKIQPAKLEDSAVYLCASSLRGGQGAMNTEAFFGQGTRLTVV.

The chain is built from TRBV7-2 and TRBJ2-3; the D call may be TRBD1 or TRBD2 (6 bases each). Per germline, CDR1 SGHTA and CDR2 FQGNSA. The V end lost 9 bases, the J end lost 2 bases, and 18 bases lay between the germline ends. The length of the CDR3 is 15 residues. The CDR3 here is CASLRWGANTDTQYF. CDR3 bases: TGTGCCAGTCTGAGGTGGGGGGCTAACACAGATACGCAGTATTTT. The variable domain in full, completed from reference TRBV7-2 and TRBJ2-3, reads GAGVSQSPSNKVTEKGKDVELRCDPISGHTALYWYRQSLGQGLEFLIYFQGNSAPDKSGLPSDRFSAERTGGSVSTLTIQRTQQEDSAVYLCASLRWGANTDTQYFGPGTRLTVL.

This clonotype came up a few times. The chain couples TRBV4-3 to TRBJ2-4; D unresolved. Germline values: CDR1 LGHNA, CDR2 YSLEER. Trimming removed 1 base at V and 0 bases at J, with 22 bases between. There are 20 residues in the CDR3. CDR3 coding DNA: TGCGCCAGCAGCCAAGTTTGGCCCCTCCTACCGATGATAGCCAAAAACATTCAGTACTTC. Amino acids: CASSQVWPLLPMIAKNIQYF.

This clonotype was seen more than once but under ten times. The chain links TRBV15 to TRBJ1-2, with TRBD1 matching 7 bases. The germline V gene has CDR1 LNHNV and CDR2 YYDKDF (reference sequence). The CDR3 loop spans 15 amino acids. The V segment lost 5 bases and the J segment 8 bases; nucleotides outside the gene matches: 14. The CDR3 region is CATSPTGTEKGGYTF. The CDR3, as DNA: TGTGCCACCAGCCCAACCGGGACAGAAAAAGGAGGCTACACCTTC.

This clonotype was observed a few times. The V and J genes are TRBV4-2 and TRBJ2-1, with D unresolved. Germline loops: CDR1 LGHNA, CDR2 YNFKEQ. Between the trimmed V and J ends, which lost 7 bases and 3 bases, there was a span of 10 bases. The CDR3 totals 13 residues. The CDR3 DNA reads TGTGCCAGCAAAGGGATCGGCTACAATGAGCAGTTCTTC. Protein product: CASKGIGYNEQFF.

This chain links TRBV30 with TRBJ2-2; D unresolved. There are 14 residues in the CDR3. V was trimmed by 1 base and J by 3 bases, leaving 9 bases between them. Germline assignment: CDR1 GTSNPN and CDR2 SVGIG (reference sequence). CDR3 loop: CAWSGSLYTGELFF. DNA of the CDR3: TGTGCCTGGAGTGGGTCACTATACACCGGGGAGCTGTTTTTT.

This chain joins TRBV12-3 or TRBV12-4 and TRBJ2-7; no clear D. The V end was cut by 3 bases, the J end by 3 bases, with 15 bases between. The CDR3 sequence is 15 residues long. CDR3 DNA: TGTGCCAGCAGTTTGGGATCGAGTATCTTCTACGAGCAGTACTTC. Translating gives CASSLGSSIFYEQYF.

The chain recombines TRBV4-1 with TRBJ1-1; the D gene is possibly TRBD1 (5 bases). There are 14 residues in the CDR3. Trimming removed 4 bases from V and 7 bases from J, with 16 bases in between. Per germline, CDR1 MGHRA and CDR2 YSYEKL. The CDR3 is CASSPQIGGVEAFF. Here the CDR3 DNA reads TGCGCCAGCAGCCCGCAGATTGGGGGGGTTGAAGCTTTCTTT.

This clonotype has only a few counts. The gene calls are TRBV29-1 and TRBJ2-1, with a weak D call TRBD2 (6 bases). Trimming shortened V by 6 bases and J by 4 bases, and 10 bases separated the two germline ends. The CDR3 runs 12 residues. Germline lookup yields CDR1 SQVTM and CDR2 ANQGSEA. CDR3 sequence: CSVQTRYNEQFF. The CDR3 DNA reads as TGCAGCGTCCAGACTAGATACAATGAGCAGTTCTTC.

In DNA form, the CDR3 reads TGTGCCATCAGTGAGGAGTCCAGACTTGAGCAGTTCTTC. Translated, it gives CAISEESRLEQFF. The rearrangement links TRBV10-3 to TRBJ2-1; no clear D. The V and J ends lost 2 bases and 9 bases respectively, with 11 bases between them. The CDR3 has 13 residues. Germline V gene sequence: CDR1 ENHRY, CDR2 SYGVKD.

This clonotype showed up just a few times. CDR3 nucleotides: TGCGCCAGCAGCCAAGAACCACTAGCGGGGGAACCCACAGATACGCAGTATTTT. It yields the protein CASSQEPLAGEPTDTQYF. The rearrangement uses TRBV4-3 and TRBJ2-3; TRBD2 matches 11 bases. The ends lost 0 bases at V and 2 bases at J; junction bases unmatched: 7. The CDR3 length is 18 residues. The germline V gene has CDR1 LGHNA and CDR2 YSLEER.

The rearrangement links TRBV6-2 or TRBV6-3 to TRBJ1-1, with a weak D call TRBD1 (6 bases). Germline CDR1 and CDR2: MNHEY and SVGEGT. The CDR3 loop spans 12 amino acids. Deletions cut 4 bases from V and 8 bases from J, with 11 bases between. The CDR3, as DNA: TGTGCCAGCAGTTGGCGTACAGGGGAAGCTTTCTTT. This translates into CASSWRTGEAFF.

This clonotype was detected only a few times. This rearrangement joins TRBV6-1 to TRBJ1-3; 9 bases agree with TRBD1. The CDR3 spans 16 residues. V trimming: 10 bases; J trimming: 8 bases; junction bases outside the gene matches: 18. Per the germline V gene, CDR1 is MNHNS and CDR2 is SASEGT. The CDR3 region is CATLRRGGQGADTIYF. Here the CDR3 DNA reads TGTGCCACCCTAAGGAGGGGGGGACAGGGTGCGGACACCATATATTTT.

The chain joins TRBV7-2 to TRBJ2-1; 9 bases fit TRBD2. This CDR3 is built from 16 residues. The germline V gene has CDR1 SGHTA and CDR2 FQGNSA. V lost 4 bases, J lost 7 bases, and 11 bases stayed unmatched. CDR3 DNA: TGTGCCAGCAGCTGGGTAGGCGGGGGGGATGGGAATGAGCAGTTCTTC. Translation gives CASSWVGGGDGNEQFF.

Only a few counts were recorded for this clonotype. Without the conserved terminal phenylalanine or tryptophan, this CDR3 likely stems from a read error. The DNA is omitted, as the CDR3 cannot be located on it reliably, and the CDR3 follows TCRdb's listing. The CDR3: CAIIAPDSSPGL. The chain recombines TRBV10-3 with TRBJ2-5; TRBD2, the D gene given by the table, was not confirmed from the DNA. Germline-derived CDR1 and CDR2 are ENHRY and SYGVKD. With termini counted, the CDR3 has 12 amino acids.

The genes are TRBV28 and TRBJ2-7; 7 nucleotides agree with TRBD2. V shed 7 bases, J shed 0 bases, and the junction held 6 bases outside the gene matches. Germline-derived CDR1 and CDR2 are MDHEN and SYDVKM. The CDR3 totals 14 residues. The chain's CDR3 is CASNKAGSSYEQYF. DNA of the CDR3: TGTGCCAGCAATAAAGCGGGGAGCTCCTACGAGCAGTACTTC.

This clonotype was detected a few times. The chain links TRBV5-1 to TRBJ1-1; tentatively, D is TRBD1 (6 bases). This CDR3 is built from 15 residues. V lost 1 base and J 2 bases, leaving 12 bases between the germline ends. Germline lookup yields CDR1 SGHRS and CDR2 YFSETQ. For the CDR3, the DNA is TGCGCCAGCAGCTTGTTGTGGGGGGCAAACACTGAAGCTTTCTTT. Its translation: CASSLLWGANTEAFF.

The DNA of the CDR3 is TGCGCCAGCTCTTTGACAGGTTGGACAGATACGCAGTATTTT. Translated, it gives CASSLTGWTDTQYF. The V gene is TRBV5-1, the J gene TRBJ2-3, with D possibly being TRBD1 (6 bases). Germline CDR1 and CDR2: SGHRS and YFSETQ. The germline V and J ends were trimmed by 7 bases and 3 bases, with 15 bases remaining between them. This CDR3 has 14 amino acids.

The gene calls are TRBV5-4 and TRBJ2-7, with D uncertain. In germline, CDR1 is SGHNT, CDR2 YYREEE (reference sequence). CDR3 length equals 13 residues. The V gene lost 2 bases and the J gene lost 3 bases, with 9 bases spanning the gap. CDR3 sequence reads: CASSLDGFYEQYF. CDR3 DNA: TGTGCCAGCAGCTTAGACGGCTTCTACGAGCAGTACTTC.

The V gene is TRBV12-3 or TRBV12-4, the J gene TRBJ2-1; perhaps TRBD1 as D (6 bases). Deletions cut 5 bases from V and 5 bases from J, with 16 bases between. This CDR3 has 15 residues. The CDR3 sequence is CASSLVAGVHNEQFF. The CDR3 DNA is TGTGCCAGCAGTCTCGTGGCAGGGGTGCACAATGAGCAGTTCTTC.

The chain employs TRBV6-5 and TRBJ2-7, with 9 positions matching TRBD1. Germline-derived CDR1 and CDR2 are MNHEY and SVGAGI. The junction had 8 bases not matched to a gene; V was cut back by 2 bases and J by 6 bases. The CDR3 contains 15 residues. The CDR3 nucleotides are TGTGCCAGCAGTTACGGGCACGGGACAGGGCGCGAGCAGTACTTC. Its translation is CASSYGHGTGREQYF.

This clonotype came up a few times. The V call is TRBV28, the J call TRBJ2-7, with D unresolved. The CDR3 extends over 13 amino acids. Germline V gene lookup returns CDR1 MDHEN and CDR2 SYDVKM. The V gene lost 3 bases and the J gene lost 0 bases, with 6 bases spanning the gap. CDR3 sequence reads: CASSFRISYEQYF. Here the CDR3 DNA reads TGTGCCAGCAGTTTCAGGATCTCCTACGAGCAGTACTTC.

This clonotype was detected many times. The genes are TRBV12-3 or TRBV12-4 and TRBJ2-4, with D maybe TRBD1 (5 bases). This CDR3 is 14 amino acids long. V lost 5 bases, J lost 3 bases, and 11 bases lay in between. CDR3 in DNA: TGTGCCAGCAGTCCCCGCCAGGGCAAAAACATTCAGTACTTC. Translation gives CASSPRQGKNIQYF.

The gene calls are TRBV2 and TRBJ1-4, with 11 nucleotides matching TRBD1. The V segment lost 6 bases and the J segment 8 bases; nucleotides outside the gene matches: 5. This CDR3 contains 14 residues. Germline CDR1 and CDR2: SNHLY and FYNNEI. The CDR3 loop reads CASSGQGANEKLFF. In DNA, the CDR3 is TGTGCCAGCAGCGGACAGGGGGCGAACGAAAAACTGTTTTTT. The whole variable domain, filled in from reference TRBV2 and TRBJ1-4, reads EPEVTQTPSHQVTQMGQEVILRCVPISNHLYFYWYRQILGQKVEFLVSFYNNEISEKSEIFDDQFSVERPDGSNFTLKIRSTKLEDSAMYFCASSGQGANEKLFFGSGTQLSVL.